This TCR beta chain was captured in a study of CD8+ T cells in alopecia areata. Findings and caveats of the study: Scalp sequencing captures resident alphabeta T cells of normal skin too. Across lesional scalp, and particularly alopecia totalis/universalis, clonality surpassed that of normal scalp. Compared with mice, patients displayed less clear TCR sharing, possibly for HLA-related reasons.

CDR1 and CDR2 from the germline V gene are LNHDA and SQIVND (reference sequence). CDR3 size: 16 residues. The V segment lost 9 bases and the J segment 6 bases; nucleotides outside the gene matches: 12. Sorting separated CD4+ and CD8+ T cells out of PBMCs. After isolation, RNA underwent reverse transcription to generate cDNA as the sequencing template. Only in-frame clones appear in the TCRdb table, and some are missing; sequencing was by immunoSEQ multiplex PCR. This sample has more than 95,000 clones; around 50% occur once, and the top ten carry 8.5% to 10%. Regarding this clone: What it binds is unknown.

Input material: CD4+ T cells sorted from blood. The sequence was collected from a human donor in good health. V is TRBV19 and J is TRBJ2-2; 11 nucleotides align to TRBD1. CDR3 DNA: TGTGCCAGCGCAGCCGGGACAGGGGGATTAGCCGGGGAGCTGTTTTTT. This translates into CASAAGTGGLAGELFF.